This T cell receptor beta chain was profiled in a study of OX40 agonist ivuxolimab in advanced cancers. The overall study: Mean age around 60 years, range roughly 23 to 79; approximately 80% male.

Autoimmune disease history or systemic immunosuppression disqualified patients. V was pared by 0 bases and J by 10 bases, with 14 bases between. This CDR3 is built from 14 residues. Germline V lookup: CDR1 SGHNT, CDR2 YYREEE (reference sequence). Profiled with immunoSEQ multiplex PCR; TCRdb holds only in-frame clones, not every one. The sample has 65,000 to 85,000 clones, around 81% seen once. This receptor was taken from an adult with an advanced solid tumor such as melanoma, head and neck, liver or kidney cancer. The sequencing used CD4+ or CD8+ T cells sorted from blood, collected in a trial of the OX40 agonist ivuxolimab. V usage is TRBV5-4 and J usage is TRBJ2-1, with a tentative D call TRBD2 (5 bases). The CDR3 DNA reads as TGTGCCAGCAGCTTGGAGAAGACTAATCAAGAGCAGTTCTTC. Translation: CASSLEKTNQEQFF.